The 3 T cell receptor beta chains below were found in one sample sequenced in a study of PD-1 blockade in classical Hodgkin lymphoma. Assay: immunoSEQ multiplex PCR; the TCRdb copy retains only in-frame clones and omits some. The sample yields fewer than 35,000 clones, approximately 94% seen once. Documented time point: newly diagnosed, previously untreated cHL patient sample. The source material was peripheral blood mononuclear cells (PBMCs). Every receptor here comes from a human donor with classical Hodgkin lymphoma.

In its sample, this clone was seen once. The J gene is TRBJ2-1, the V gene TRBV4-3; TRBD2 matches 8 bases. Germline values: CDR1 LGHNA, CDR2 YSLEER. V dropped 0 bases and J dropped 3; count of bases not matched to a gene: 4. The CDR3 is made up of 16 amino acids. CDR3 sequence: CASSQDTSGGYNEQFF. CDR3 bases: TGCGCCAGCAGCCAAGATACCAGCGGGGGCTACAATGAGCAGTTCTTC.

As DNA, the CDR3 is TGTGCCAGCAGAACCGGGACTAGCGGGTACAATGAGCAGTTCTTC. This gives the protein CASRTGTSGYNEQFF. The gene calls are TRBV2 and TRBJ2-1; 12 bases line up with TRBD2. Trimming cost V 6 bases and J 4 bases; bases outside gene matches: 4. Per the germline V gene, CDR1 is SNHLY and CDR2 is FYNNEI. There are 15 residues in the CDR3.

The chain has TRBV7-9 and TRBJ2-7; 9 bases line up with TRBD1. The germline CDR1 and CDR2 sequences are SEHNR and FQNEAQ (reference sequence). Trimming at V came to 0 bases and at J to 1 base, leaving 1 base not matched to a gene. This CDR3 is built from 15 residues. The CDR3 loop is CASSLAGTGSYEQYF. In DNA form, the CDR3 reads TGTGCCAGCAGCTTAGCCGGGACAGGGTCCTACGAGCAGTACTTC.